The next 27 T cell receptor beta chains were all read from a single sample in a study of blood T cell repertoires in COVID-19. Generated by immunoSEQ multiplex PCR, the TCRdb table keeps only in-frame clones and is missing some. The sample lists approximately 220,000 clones; 80% to 90% were seen once. What was sequenced was peripheral blood. These receptors were obtained from a man aged 40-55 years with acute or convalescent COVID-19.

The chain uses TRBV27 and TRBJ1-2; no clear D. Germline CDR1 is MNHEY and CDR2 is SMNVEV (reference sequence). This CDR3 has 12 residues. V was shortened by 6 bases and J by 8 bases, with 13 bases between the two germline ends. The CDR3: CASSLTKEGYTF. The CDR3 coding sequence is TGTGCCAGCAGCTTAACTAAGGAAGGCTACACCTTC.

This chain joins TRBV5-6 and TRBJ2-1, with TRBD1 matching 8 bases. The CDR3 spans 12 residues. CDR1 SGHDT and CDR2 YYEEEE come from the germline V gene. V was clipped by 2 bases and J by 9 bases; unmatched bases: 1. The CDR3 sequence: CASSFDRGEQFF. The CDR3 coding sequence is TGTGCCAGCAGCTTCGACAGGGGTGAGCAGTTCTTC. Full variable domain (missing parts from reference TRBV5-6 and TRBJ2-1): DAGVTQSPTHLIKTRGQQVTLRCSPKSGHDTVSWYQQALGQGPQFIFQYYEEEERQRGNFPDRFSGHQFPNYSSELNVNALLLGDSALYLCASSFDRGEQFFGPGTRLTVL.

The chain employs TRBV6-2 or TRBV6-3 and TRBJ2-4; 9 bases agree with TRBD2. The CDR3 covers 12 residues. V was clipped by 2 bases and J by 10 bases; unmatched bases: 0. Germline V CDR1 and CDR2: MNHEY, SVGEGT. The CDR3 sequence is CASSYAGGIQYF. As DNA, the CDR3 is TGTGCCAGCAGTTACGCGGGAGGGATTCAGTACTTC.

This clone was recorded once. V and J are TRBV6-5 and TRBJ1-6, with 7 bases lining up with TRBD1. The CDR3 spans 12 residues. Unmatched junction bases numbered 10, after V lost 5 bases and J lost 18 bases. Germline V gene sequence: CDR1 MNHEY, CDR2 SVGAGI. Here the CDR3 DNA reads TGTGCCAGCAGTAGCGACAGGGAGAGGGCCCACTTT. Translation: CASSSDRERAHF.

CDR3 in amino acids: CASSSAGSFHEQYF. CDR3 coding DNA: TGTGCCAGCAGTTCAGCGGGATCATTCCACGAGCAGTACTTC. This chain links TRBV28 with TRBJ2-7, with 7 bases lining up with TRBD2. Per the germline V gene, CDR1 is MDHEN and CDR2 is SYDVKM. Unmatched junction bases numbered 8, after V lost 4 bases and J lost 5 bases. The CDR3 sequence is 14 residues long.

The V call is TRBV7-8, the J call TRBJ1-1; D is unresolved. This CDR3 spans 13 amino acids. CDR1 SGHVS and CDR2 FQNEAQ come from the germline V gene. The V and J ends lost 1 base and 3 bases respectively, with 6 bases between them. The CDR3 reads CASSLERDTEAFF. Written as DNA, the CDR3 is TGTGCCAGCAGCTTAGAGCGAGACACTGAAGCTTTCTTT.

This chain uses TRBV30 with TRBJ1-5; no definite D call. CDR1 and CDR2 from the germline V gene are GTSNPN and SVGIG (reference sequence). The CDR3 runs to 13 residues. Trimming took 1 base from V and 3 from J, leaving 7 bases between them. In DNA form, the CDR3 reads TGTGCCTGGAGTGACTCCCCCAATCAGCCCCAGCATTTT. It translates to CAWSDSPNQPQHF.

The chain has TRBV5-1 and TRBJ2-1; D possibly corresponds to TRBD2 (6 bases). Germline CDR1 is SGHRS and CDR2 is YFSETQ. V was trimmed by 4 bases and J by 4 bases, leaving 12 bases between them. The CDR3 is 14 residues long. Written as DNA, the CDR3 is TGCGCCAGCAGCCGCGGGGTGAGTTACAATGAGCAGTTCTTC. This translates into CASSRGVSYNEQFF.

The genes are TRBV29-1 and TRBJ1-2, with D unclear. Germline V CDR1 and CDR2: SQVTM, ANQGSEA. This CDR3 region has 12 residues. Trimming pared 8 bases from V and 4 bases from J, leaving 14 bases between. The CDR3 nucleotides are TGCAGCACCCGGGATGGGAGCTATGGCTACACCTTC. Amino acid sequence: CSTRDGSYGYTF.

This rearrangement joins TRBV27 to TRBJ2-5; 7 bases are a match to TRBD2. CDR1 and CDR2 from the germline V gene are MNHEY and SMNVEV (reference sequence). The trim removed 8 bases at V and 5 bases at J, leaving 14 bases unmatched. This CDR3 region has 15 residues. The CDR3 protein is CASRSRLASSETQYF. Here the CDR3 DNA reads TGTGCCAGCCGCTCACGACTAGCTTCCTCGGAGACCCAGTACTTC.

The J gene is TRBJ1-5, the V gene TRBV15; a possible D gene is TRBD1 (6 bases). V dropped 9 bases and J dropped 0 bases, with 18 bases sitting between them. Germline lookup yields CDR1 LNHNV and CDR2 YYDKDF (reference sequence). The CDR3 has 16 residues. Here the CDR3 reads CATAQGNVYSNQPQHF. CDR3 in DNA: TGTGCCACGGCTCAGGGGAATGTATATAGCAATCAGCCCCAGCATTTT.

This rearrangement joins TRBV15 to TRBJ1-1; TRBD1 is a possible D gene (5 bases). Trimming left V 0 bases short and J 2 bases short, with 16 bases between. The CDR3 contains 17 residues. The germline gives CDR1 LNHNV, CDR2 YYDKDF (reference sequence). This CDR3 is CATSREERDGVNTEAFF. Here the CDR3 DNA reads TGTGCCACCAGCAGAGAGGAGCGGGACGGGGTAAACACTGAAGCTTTCTTT.

The chain has TRBV7-2 and TRBJ1-5, with 7 bases lining up with TRBD1. The CDR3 contains 16 residues. The germline CDR1 and CDR2 sequences are SGHTA and FQGNSA. V was pared by 0 bases and J by 5 bases, with 7 bases of the junction left unmatched. CDR3 loop: CASSLAVGQGDQPQHF. As DNA, the CDR3 is TGTGCCAGCAGCTTAGCGGTCGGGCAGGGGGATCAGCCCCAGCATTTT.

At least ten counts were recorded for this clone. The chain recombines TRBV3-1 (or the pseudogene TRBV3-2) with TRBJ2-2; no definite D call. Trimming cost V 4 bases and J 8 bases, with 11 bases left between them. The CDR3 sequence is 13 residues long. Germline V gives CDR1 LGHDT, CDR2 YNNKEL (reference sequence). This chain's CDR3 is CASSPGTAGELFF. The CDR3 region has the DNA TGTGCCAGCAGCCCAGGCACAGCAGGGGAGCTGTTTTTT.

The chain has TRBV3-1 (or the pseudogene TRBV3-2) and TRBJ1-6, with TRBD1 as a possible D gene (6 bases). V lost 1 base and J lost 5, with 9 bases in between. The germline V gene encodes CDR1 LGHDT and CDR2 YNNKEL (reference sequence). The CDR3 contains 15 residues. The CDR3 is CASSQGWDNNSPLHF. CDR3 nucleotides: TGTGCCAGCAGCCAAGGTTGGGACAATAATTCACCCCTCCACTTT.

The chain recombines TRBV5-1 with TRBJ2-5, with D perhaps matching TRBD2 (6 bases). The CDR3 extends over 14 amino acids. The V end lost 0 bases, the J end lost 5 bases, and 11 bases lay between the germline ends. Looked up from germline, CDR1 is SGHRS and CDR2 is YFSETQ. For the CDR3, the DNA is TGCGCCAGCAGCTTGGGACTAGACACGGAGACCCAGTACTTC. It specifies CASSLGLDTETQYF.

The chain combines TRBV27 with TRBJ2-7, with TRBD2 matching 8 bases. Trimming took 8 bases from V and 2 from J; bases not matched to a gene: 5. Per the germline V gene, CDR1 is MNHEY and CDR2 is SMNVEV (reference sequence). This CDR3 spans 13 amino acids. The CDR3 protein is CASGLAGPYEQYF. CDR3 sequence (DNA): TGTGCCAGCGGGCTAGCGGGTCCCTACGAGCAGTACTTC.

The chain combines TRBV4-1 with TRBJ2-1, with 7 bases matching TRBD1. Germline CDR1 is MGHRA and CDR2 is YSYEKL. V lost 1 base to trimming and J lost 3 bases; unmatched junction nucleotides: 6. This CDR3 comprises 16 residues. The CDR3 protein is CASSQARTGHYNEQFF. The CDR3 DNA reads TGCGCCAGCAGCCAAGCCCGGACAGGTCACTACAATGAGCAGTTCTTC.

The rearrangement joins TRBV19 to TRBJ1-1; D might be TRBD1 (5 bases). V lost 7 bases and J 11 bases, leaving 11 bases between the germline ends. Germline assignment: CDR1 LNHDA and CDR2 SQIVND (reference sequence). This CDR3 has 10 residues. The DNA of the CDR3 is TGTGCCAGTATTCAGCACAGGGCTTTCTTT. Its protein is CASIQHRAFF.

This sequence joins TRBV27 and TRBJ1-5; 7 bases line up with TRBD1. The CDR3 totals 17 residues. The germline gives CDR1 MNHEY, CDR2 SMNVEV (reference sequence). With 7 bases clipped from V and 10 bases from J, the junction kept 22 bases outside the gene matches. Here the CDR3 DNA reads TGTGCCAGCAAAAGTCATAGGAGAGGGGGCCTCTATGAACCCCAGCATTTT. It yields the protein CASKSHRRGGLYEPQHF.

This clone was counted once. J is TRBJ2-5 and V is TRBV10-2; TRBD2 aligns across 10 bases. Losses at the gene ends were 6 bases for V and 0 bases for J; bases not matched to a gene: 7. The CDR3 has 16 amino acids. Germline CDR1 and CDR2: WSHSY and SAAADI. CDR3 sequence (DNA): TGCGCCAGCAGCGCCCAAGCGGGGGGGGACCAAGAGACCCAGTACTTC. Its translation: CASSAQAGGDQETQYF.

This clone came up once. This chain joins TRBV27 and TRBJ1-2, with D perhaps matching TRBD1 (6 bases). This CDR3 spans 15 amino acids. Trimming stripped 4 bases from V and 4 bases from J, with 16 bases between. The germline V gene encodes CDR1 MNHEY and CDR2 SMNVEV (reference sequence). The DNA for the CDR3 is TGTGCCAGCAGTTCCCACAGGGCATTTATCTATGGCTACACCTTC. Translating gives CASSSHRAFIYGYTF.

The chain couples TRBV3-1 (or the pseudogene TRBV3-2) to TRBJ2-1, with TRBD2 matching over 9 bases. V shed 5 bases, J shed 5 bases, and the junction held 4 bases outside the gene matches. The CDR3 consists of 14 residues. CDR1 is LGHDT and CDR2 is YNNKEL in the germline V gene (reference sequence). The CDR3 sequence is CASSTLAGDNEQFF. Here the CDR3 DNA reads TGTGCCAGCAGCACACTAGCGGGCGACAATGAGCAGTTCTTC.

The gene calls are TRBV4-2 and TRBJ1-5, with 8 bases that match TRBD1. V was clipped by 1 base and J by 8 bases; unmatched bases: 19. The CDR3 has 19 amino acids. Germline CDR1 LGHNA, CDR2 YNFKEQ. For the CDR3, the DNA is TGTGCCAGCAGCCAAGGGGGGATGGTCGGGACAGGATCTCCGGAGCCCCAGCATTTT. It translates to CASSQGGMVGTGSPEPQHF.

The chain joins TRBV29-1 to TRBJ1-6, with unresolved D. CDR3 length equals 13 residues. Germline V CDR1 and CDR2: SQVTM, ANQGSEA. The V end was cut by 6 bases, the J end by 3 bases, with 9 bases between. CDR3 residues: CSVRPNYNSPLHF. CDR3 coding DNA: TGCAGCGTCAGGCCTAACTATAATTCACCCCTCCACTTT.

The chain recombines TRBV11-2 with TRBJ1-4; D not resolved. This CDR3 region has 15 residues. The germline V gene has CDR1 SGHAT and CDR2 FQNNGV. V was shortened by 6 bases and J by 0 bases, with 11 bases between the two germline ends. CDR3 amino acids: CASRLTDATNEKLFF. The CDR3 region has the DNA TGTGCCAGCAGACTTACAGATGCAACTAATGAAAAACTGTTTTTT.

This clone occurred a few times. Here the CDR3 DNA reads TGTGCCAGCAGACCCCGCCCGACAGGGGGCGCAGATACGCAGTATTTT. Its translation: CASRPRPTGGADTQYF. The rearrangement uses TRBV28 and TRBJ2-3; 10 bases align to TRBD1. The CDR3 spans 16 residues. CDR1 is MDHEN, CDR2 SYDVKM, per germline. V shed 6 bases and J 4 bases; nucleotides not matched to a gene: 10.